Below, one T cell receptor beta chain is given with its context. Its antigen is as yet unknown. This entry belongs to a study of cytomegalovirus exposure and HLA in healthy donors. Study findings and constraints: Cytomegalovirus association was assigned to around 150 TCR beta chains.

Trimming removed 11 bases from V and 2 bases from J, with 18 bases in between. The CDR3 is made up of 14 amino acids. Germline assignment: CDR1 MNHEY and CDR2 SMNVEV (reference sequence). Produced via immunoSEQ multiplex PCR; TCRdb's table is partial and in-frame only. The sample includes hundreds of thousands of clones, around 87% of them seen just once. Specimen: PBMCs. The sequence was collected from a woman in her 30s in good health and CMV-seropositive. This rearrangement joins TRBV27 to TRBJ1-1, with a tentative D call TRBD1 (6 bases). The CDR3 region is CAGDVGAANTEAFF. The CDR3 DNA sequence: TGTGCCGGGGATGTGGGGGCAGCTAACACTGAAGCTTTCTTT.